A single sample is the source of the 28 T cell receptor beta chains below, sequenced in a study of graft-versus-host responses after intestinal transplantation. Sequenced by immunoSEQ multiplex PCR; TCRdb stores in-frame clones only, minus some. The sample records more than 12,000 clones, roughly a third being singletons. The sample was alloreactive CD4+ T cells from a mixed lymphocyte reaction culture, taken before intestinal transplant. Subset here: CFSE-low proliferating T cells sorted from roughly six-day pre-transplant mixed lymphocyte reaction (GvH or HvG direction). Receptor source: a human patient who received an intestinal transplant.

The chain is built from TRBV18 and TRBJ2-7; tentative D call: TRBD1 (6 bases). Trimming pared 3 bases from V and 4 bases from J, leaving 13 bases between. The CDR3 has 14 amino acids. Germline V lookup: CDR1 KGHSH, CDR2 LQKENI. The CDR3 DNA follows: TGTGCCAGCTCACCGGACAGATCCCATTACGAGCAGTACTTC. As protein: CASSPDRSHYEQYF.

This chain links TRBV25-1 with TRBJ2-5; D may be TRBD1 (6 bases). The DNA end is a closer match to TRBJ2-7, so the J assignment may be wrong. This CDR3 comprises 17 residues. The V gene's germline CDR1 is MGHDK and CDR2 SYGVNS. Here the CDR3 reads CASSESGTGPNSYEQYF. CDR3 nucleotide sequence: TGTGCCAGCAGTGAATCCGGTACAGGGCCAAACTCCTACGAGCAGTACTTC.

The chain recombines TRBV6-5 with TRBJ2-3, with 10 bases fitting TRBD2. CDR1 and CDR2 from the germline V gene are MNHEY and SVGAGI. The V gene end was trimmed by 6 bases and the J gene end by 3 bases; junction bases not matched to a gene: 3. This CDR3 is built from 14 residues. The chain's CDR3 is CASRIAGGTDTQYF. In nucleotides, the CDR3 is TGTGCCAGCAGGATAGCGGGAGGAACAGATACGCAGTATTTT.

The chain couples TRBV2 to TRBJ2-1; 8 bases line up with TRBD2. The J segment lost 8 bases and the V segment lost 6 bases, leaving 6 bases of the junction unmatched. This CDR3 region has 13 residues. Germline assignment: CDR1 SNHLY and CDR2 FYNNEI. The CDR3 DNA is TGTGCCAGCAGAGCGGGAGAGGTCCATGAGCAGTTCTTC. Translated: CASRAGEVHEQFF.

The chain joins TRBV5-6 to TRBJ1-5; D uncertain. The CDR3 loop spans 13 amino acids. Trimming removed 7 bases at V and 3 bases at J, with 11 bases between. The germline CDR1 and CDR2 sequences are SGHDT and YYEEEE. The CDR3 reads CASASGINQPQHF. CDR3 DNA sequence: TGTGCCAGCGCGTCGGGGATCAATCAGCCCCAGCATTTT.

The gene calls are TRBV6-5 and TRBJ1-5; D is ambiguous. This CDR3 region has 15 residues. CDR1 is MNHEY and CDR2 is SVGAGI in the germline V gene. V dropped 4 bases and J dropped 6 bases, with 16 bases sitting between them. CDR3 amino acids: CASSFDTEGGQPQHF. DNA of the CDR3: TGTGCCAGCAGTTTCGACACGGAGGGCGGTCAGCCCCAGCATTTT.

The CDR3 sequence: CASGLGTSGSYEQYF. In nucleotides, the CDR3 is TGTGCCAGCGGCCTCGGGACTAGCGGCTCCTACGAGCAGTACTTC. The chain recombines TRBV6-5 with TRBJ2-7; TRBD2 aligns across 11 bases. V shed 8 bases and J 0 bases; nucleotides not matched to a gene: 6. This CDR3 contains 15 residues. Germline V CDR1 and CDR2: MNHEY, SVGAGI.

This chain links TRBV4-2 with TRBJ1-2; 8 positions match TRBD1. The germline gives CDR1 LGHNA, CDR2 YNFKEQ. This CDR3 is 17 amino acids long. With 3 bases clipped from V and 4 bases from J, the junction kept 13 bases outside the gene matches. As DNA, the CDR3 is TGTGCCAGCAGCCACGGACAGGGAGGGTTTTTTGGCTATGGCTACACCTTC. It encodes CASSHGQGGFFGYGYTF.

J is TRBJ2-7 and V is TRBV5-8; D is ambiguous. The CDR3 sequence is 14 residues long. Trimming shortened V by 4 bases and J by 0 bases, and 11 bases separated the two germline ends. Germline V gene sequence: CDR1 SGHTS, CDR2 YDEGEE. The CDR3 sequence: CASSPGGSSYEQYF. CDR3 in DNA: TGTGCCAGCAGCCCCGGCGGAAGCTCCTACGAGCAGTACTTC.

This clone was seen a few times. The CDR3 DNA sequence: TGTGCCAGCAGCTTGCGGTTCGGACTACATTATGGCTACACCTTC. Translation: CASSLRFGLHYGYTF. The chain combines TRBV5-6 with TRBJ1-2; D call uncertain. Trimming removed 1 base from V and 5 bases from J, with 15 bases in between. The length of the CDR3 is 15 residues. Germline assignment: CDR1 SGHDT and CDR2 YYEEEE.

In its sample, this clone was seen a few times. This chain joins TRBV4-1 and TRBJ2-2; 12 bases align to TRBD2. The CDR3 runs to 21 residues. V shed 1 base and J 6 bases; nucleotides not matched to a gene: 18. CDR1 and CDR2 (germline): MGHRA, YSYEKL. This chain's CDR3 is CASSQVLRSITLAGGAGELFF. DNA for the CDR3: TGCGCCAGCAGCCAAGTTTTACGATCTATTACCCTAGCGGGAGGGGCCGGGGAGCTGTTTTTT.

The V gene is TRBV5-1, the J gene TRBJ2-7; TRBD1 agrees at 12 bases. Looked up from germline, CDR1 is SGHRS and CDR2 is YFSETQ. The CDR3 totals 15 residues. V lost 4 bases to trimming and J lost 5 bases; unmatched junction nucleotides: 7. The DNA for the CDR3 is TGCGCCAGCAGCAGAACGGGACAGGGGGCCCACGAGCAGTACTTC. This encodes CASSRTGQGAHEQYF.

V and J are TRBV5-6 and TRBJ2-7, with 12 bases matching TRBD1. Per germline, CDR1 SGHDT and CDR2 YYEEEE. The CDR3 is 15 residues long. Unmatched junction bases numbered 4, after V lost 2 bases and J lost 4 bases. DNA of the CDR3: TGTGCCAGCAGCTTAGGGACAGGGGGCGGGTACGAGCAGTACTTC. This codes for CASSLGTGGGYEQYF.

V is TRBV2 and J is TRBJ1-2; tentatively, D is TRBD1 (5 bases). The CDR3 has 12 amino acids. The V end lost 6 bases, the J end lost 7 bases, and 12 bases lay between the germline ends. Germline V lookup: CDR1 SNHLY, CDR2 FYNNEI. The CDR3 loop is CASRPQGFGYTF. In nucleotides, the CDR3 is TGTGCCAGCAGGCCTCAGGGATTTGGCTACACCTTC.

Within the sample, this clone is medium-sized. This rearrangement joins TRBV28 to TRBJ1-1, with D hard to call. The V gene's germline CDR1 is MDHEN and CDR2 SYDVKM. The germline V and J ends were trimmed by 2 bases and 0 bases, with 7 bases remaining between them. The CDR3 is 14 residues long. Here the CDR3 reads CASSLTLMNTEAFF. As DNA, the CDR3 is TGTGCCAGCAGTTTAACCCTGATGAACACTGAAGCTTTCTTT.

In its sample, this clone was seen a few times. The rearrangement links TRBV5-1 to TRBJ2-3, with D tentatively TRBD1 or TRBD2 (5 bases each). The CDR3 runs to 13 residues. Trimming stripped 4 bases from V and 4 bases from J, with 10 bases between. Germline V gene lookup returns CDR1 SGHRS and CDR2 YFSETQ. DNA for the CDR3: TGCGCCAGCAGCCGAGGGGCCCCAGATACGCAGTATTTT. This translates into CASSRGAPDTQYF.

The chain joins TRBV6-9 to TRBJ1-1, with D maybe TRBD1 (6 bases). Germline V gene lookup returns CDR1 MNHGY and CDR2 SVAAGI. Trimming removed 5 bases at V and 0 bases at J, with 13 bases between. The CDR3 consists of 15 residues. The CDR3 spells CASSAQGGVNTEAFF. CDR3 bases: TGTGCCAGCAGTGCACAGGGTGGGGTGAACACTGAAGCTTTCTTT.

This clone came up a few times. J is TRBJ2-1 and V is TRBV27; 9 bases agree with TRBD2. The ends lost 0 bases at V and 0 bases at J; junction bases unmatched: 9. Germline CDR1 reads MNHEY; CDR2 reads SMNVEV (reference sequence). The CDR3 covers 19 residues. The CDR3 bases are TGTGCCAGCAGTTTATCGGGGATGGTGGGACTAGCCTCCTACAATGAGCAGTTCTTC. This gives the protein CASSLSGMVGLASYNEQFF.

This chain connects TRBV6-5 to TRBJ1-1; no clear D gene. Deletions cut 6 bases from V and 1 base from J, with 12 bases between. In germline, CDR1 is MNHEY, CDR2 SVGAGI. The CDR3 totals 14 residues. CDR3 in amino acids: CASRVMMGNTEAFF. The CDR3 DNA reads as TGTGCCAGCAGGGTTATGATGGGGAACACTGAAGCTTTCTTT.

The V gene is TRBV28, the J gene TRBJ1-3; a weak D match, TRBD1 (6 bases). With 3 bases removed from V and 1 base from J, the gap between germline ends came to 10 bases. The CDR3 has 15 residues. Germline V gives CDR1 MDHEN, CDR2 SYDVKM. The CDR3 here is CASSFRGTSGNTIYF. The DNA of the CDR3 is TGTGCCAGCAGTTTTAGGGGGACTTCTGGAAACACCATATATTTT.

This clone was seen a few times. The rearrangement uses TRBV19 and TRBJ2-2, with D tentatively TRBD1 (6 bases). Trimming removed 7 bases at V and 1 base at J, with 10 bases between. The CDR3 is 14 residues long. Germline CDR1 is LNHDA and CDR2 is SQIVND (reference sequence). CDR3 in DNA: TGTGCCAGTACCGTGACAGGGAACACCGGGGAGCTGTTTTTT. Its translation: CASTVTGNTGELFF.

This clone was detected a few times. This sequence joins TRBV6-1 and TRBJ2-1; 9 bases line up with TRBD2. The germline gives CDR1 MNHNS, CDR2 SASEGT. This CDR3 is built from 14 residues. V was pared by 2 bases and J by 10 bases, with 6 bases of the junction left unmatched. CDR3: CASSERALAGEQFF. The CDR3 DNA is TGTGCCAGCAGTGAAAGGGCCCTAGCGGGGGAGCAGTTCTTC.

This clone has a handful of counts. The gene calls are TRBV19 and TRBJ1-4; D remains unclear. Trimming removed 8 bases at V and 2 bases at J, with 9 bases between. Germline-derived CDR1 and CDR2 are LNHDA and SQIVND (reference sequence). The CDR3 length is 13 residues. In DNA form, the CDR3 reads TGTGCCAGTTCTAGGGTGACTAATGAAAAACTGTTTTTT. Protein product: CASSRVTNEKLFF.

This chain uses TRBV25-1 with TRBJ2-7; 9 bases are a match to TRBD1. This CDR3 region has 15 residues. The ends lost 5 bases at V and 4 bases at J; junction bases unmatched: 9. Germline-derived CDR1 and CDR2 are MGHDK and SYGVNS. CDR3 in DNA: TGTGCCAGCAGTCCCCGGACAGGGGCTTGGTACGAGCAGTACTTC. Amino acid sequence: CASSPRTGAWYEQYF.

The gene calls are TRBV2 and TRBJ2-3; unclear D gene. Trimming pared 5 bases from V and 2 bases from J, leaving 5 bases between. CDR3 size: 12 residues. Germline V gives CDR1 SNHLY, CDR2 FYNNEI. The CDR3 DNA reads TGTGCCAGCAGTTTCGTCACAGATACGCAGTATTTT. This translates into CASSFVTDTQYF.

The rearrangement links TRBV21-1 to TRBJ1-5. TRBV21-1 is termed a pseudogene. The length of the CDR3 is 17 residues. CDR3 region: CASRILLATWHHQPQHF. The CDR3 nucleotides are TGTGCCAGCAGGATCTTACTAGCTACTTGGCATCATCAGCCCCAGCATTTT.

This clone was observed a handful of times. This chain connects TRBV6-6 to TRBJ1-4; 8 bases agree with TRBD1. The CDR3 contains 15 residues. The germline gives CDR1 MNHNY, CDR2 SVGAGI (reference sequence). The V gene end was trimmed by 5 bases and the J gene end by 0 bases; junction bases not matched to a gene: 2. The CDR3: CASSTTGATNEKLFF. The DNA for the CDR3 is TGTGCCAGCAGTACGACAGGGGCAACTAATGAAAAACTGTTTTTT.

This clone was counted between two and nine times. The CDR3, as DNA: TGTGCCAGCAGCTCCGGGACAGGGACGACCGAGCAGTACTTC. It translates to CASSSGTGTTEQYF. The chain combines TRBV5-5 with TRBJ2-7; TRBD1 matches at 9 bases. Trimming removed 3 bases from V and 6 bases from J; junction bases left unmatched: 7. The CDR3 totals 14 residues. In germline, CDR1 is SGHKS, CDR2 YYEKEE (reference sequence).